A selection of T cell receptor beta chains follows, all from one sample in a study of technical replicates of blood from a handful of donors. Produced via immunoSEQ multiplex PCR; TCRdb's table is partial and in-frame only. The sample consists of more than 65,000 clones, 97% of them appearing once. The specimen sequenced was T cells isolated from PBMCs. The source of these receptors is a human donor in good health. The CDR3 runs from the conserved cysteine through the conserved F or W. D genes are given only for firm matches. Clone size is stated in some rows and not others, as once, few, many or a class when expanded.

j_call | clone_size | d_call | v_call | cdr3_aa | cdr3_nt
TRBJ2-7 | NA | NA | TRBV28 | CASSFLGQTLLEQYF | TGTGCCAGCAGTTTTCTCGGACAGACGCTTCTCGAGCAGTACTTC
TRBJ2-2 | NA | TRBD2 | TRBV4-1 | CASSQGRLAHTGELFF | TGCGCCAGCAGCCAAGGCAGACTAGCCCACACCGGGGAGCTGTTTTTT
TRBJ1-1 | NA | NA | TRBV27 | CASSKKTLNTEAFF | TGTGCCAGCAGTAAAAAGACTCTGAACACTGAAGCTTTCTTT
TRBJ2-5 | NA | TRBD2 | TRBV5-1 | CASSLAGGPGETQYF | TGCGCCAGCAGCTTAGCGGGAGGGCCGGGGGAGACCCAGTACTTC
TRBJ2-1 | NA | NA | TRBV9 | CASSFNSVTYNEQFF | TGTGCCAGCAGCTTTAATAGCGTGACGTACAATGAGCAGTTCTTC
TRBJ2-1 | once | TRBD1 | TRBV2 | CASSDGQGLLNEQFF | TGTGCCAGCAGTGATGGACAGGGGCTCCTCAATGAGCAGTTCTTC
TRBJ2-3 | NA | NA | TRBV5-1 | CASSLETPHTDTQYF | TGCGCCAGCAGCTTGGAGACACCCCACACAGATACGCAGTATTTT
TRBJ2-7 | NA | TRBD2 | TRBV9 | CASSEGLASSYEQYF | TGTGCCAGCAGCGAGGGACTAGCGTCATCCTACGAGCAGTACTTC
TRBJ1-5 | NA | NA | TRBV6-5 | CASSYNSNQPQHF | TGTGCCAGCAGTTACAACAGTAATCAGCCCCAGCATTTT
TRBJ1-5 | once | NA | TRBV5-8 | CASSLAVQGNQPQHF | TGTGCCAGCAGCTTGGCCGTACAGGGTAATCAGCCCCAGCATTTT
TRBJ1-2 | NA | NA | TRBV7-2 | CASSPVTGRTNYGYTF | TGTGCCAGCAGCCCCGTCACGGGGAGAACGAACTATGGCTACACCTTC
TRBJ2-7 | NA | TRBD1 | TRBV5-6 | CASSPDRGLYEQYF | TGTGCCAGCAGCCCCGACAGGGGGCTCTACGAGCAGTACTTC
TRBJ2-3 | NA | NA | TRBV4-1 | CASSHPSTRFGTDTQYF | TGCGCCAGCAGCCATCCAAGTACTAGATTTGGCACAGATACGCAGTATTTT
TRBJ2-3 | NA | TRBD1 | TRBV2 | CASRDRGWTDTQYF | TGTGCCAGCAGGGACAGGGGTTGGACAGATACGCAGTATTTT
TRBJ2-1 | NA | NA | TRBV28 | CASTSGTPNEQFF | TGTGCCAGCACCTCCGGGACTCCTAATGAGCAGTTCTTC
TRBJ1-5 | NA | TRBD1 | TRBV6-1 | CASSGQGSNQPQHF | TGTGCCAGCAGTGGACAGGGGAGCAATCAGCCCCAGCATTTT
TRBJ2-1 | NA | NA | TRBV9 | CASSVSNEQFF | TGTGCCAGCAGCGTTAGCAATGAGCAGTTCTTC